The clone carrying this T cell receptor beta chain was seen more than once but under ten times. Its target is not known. These data belong to a study of T-cell memory formation after mild COVID-19. Study in general: Largely donor-specific TCR clusters were found.

TCRdb fed the 5' RACE reads into MiXCR, producing one record per CDR3 protein. The data contain roughly 560,000 distinct CDR3 sequences, around 20% of them singletons. Findings of the study overall: In pre-infection memory, a portion of responding clones appeared, which suggested that cross-reactive memory joined. CM and EM subsets held most contracting CD4+ clones; EMRA held CD8+ ones.

The CDR3 length is 14 residues. V dropped 1 base and J dropped 5 bases, with 12 bases sitting between them. The sequence came from an adult woman who had mild COVID-19 (a few samples of this study predate the infection). Cell type and time point are not known. The chain has TRBV12-3 or TRBV12-4 and TRBJ2-7, with a weak D call TRBD1 (5 bases). The material sequenced was PBMCs or a T cell subset sorted from them (not recorded which). CDR3 in DNA: TGTGCCAGCAGTTTAGTGCAGGGCAGTGACGAGCAGTACTTC. Translation gives CASSLVQGSDEQYF.